These 25 T cell receptor beta chains share one sample of origin, sequenced in a study of T cell responses to AZD1222 COVID-19 vaccine. Profiling relied on immunoSEQ multiplex PCR, and the TCRdb table lists in-frame clones only, not all of them. The table lists over 100,000 clones, just over 90% of them singletons. The sample in question was peripheral blood, obtained 28 days after the second AZD1222 dose. The source of these receptors is an adult who received the AZD1222 COVID-19 vaccine.

The chain recombines TRBV3-1 (or the pseudogene TRBV3-2) with TRBJ2-7; D gene uncertain. V lost 4 bases and J 2 bases, leaving 15 bases between the germline ends. Germline V lookup: CDR1 LGHDT, CDR2 YNNKEL (reference sequence). This CDR3 is built from 15 residues. The CDR3 here is CASSPMSSATYEQYF. DNA for the CDR3: TGTGCCAGCAGCCCCATGTCGTCAGCCACCTACGAGCAGTACTTC.

This rearrangement joins TRBV30 to TRBJ2-2; D remains unclear. The CDR3 contains 15 residues. Germline CDR1 GTSNPN, CDR2 SVGIG (reference sequence). Trimming cost V 0 bases and J 0 bases, with 8 bases left between them. CDR3 amino acids: CAWSVRSANTGELFF. The CDR3 nucleotides are TGTGCCTGGAGTGTACGGAGCGCGAACACCGGGGAGCTGTTTTTT.

The count of this clone is one. The V and J genes are TRBV5-1 and TRBJ2-7, with D unresolved. Trimming stripped 0 bases from V and 0 bases from J, with 10 bases between. Germline CDR1 reads SGHRS; CDR2 reads YFSETQ. The CDR3 has 15 amino acids. The CDR3 nucleotides read TGCGCCAGCAGCTTGGCAGGCTGGGTCTCCTACGAGCAGTACTTC. This codes for CASSLAGWVSYEQYF.

The chain combines TRBV5-4 with TRBJ2-6; possible D gene TRBD1, 6 bases. Germline values: CDR1 SGHNT, CDR2 YYREEE (reference sequence). Trimming pared 0 bases from V and 0 bases from J, leaving 7 bases between. CDR3 length: 16 residues. The CDR3 bases are TGTGCCAGCAGCTTGGAGGGGGACTCTGGGGCCAACGTCCTGACTTTC. Protein sequence: CASSLEGDSGANVLTF.

The chain employs TRBV2 and TRBJ1-1; D not resolved. The germline V and J ends were trimmed by 10 bases and 3 bases, with 15 bases remaining between them. Germline V gene data show CDR1 as SNHLY and CDR2 as FYNNEI. The CDR3 is made up of 13 amino acids. Written as DNA, the CDR3 is TGTGCCATCCTACATCGGAGAGACACTGAAGCTTTCTTT. Translating gives CAILHRRDTEAFF.

This chain connects TRBV7-7 to TRBJ2-1; D gene unclear. V lost 6 bases to trimming and J lost 10 bases, with 16 bases between them. This CDR3 spans 13 amino acids. Germline CDR1 SSHAT, CDR2 FNYEAQ (reference sequence). CDR3 in amino acids: CASSLGPLREQFF. DNA of the CDR3: TGTGCCAGCAGTCTAGGGCCCCTCCGAGAGCAGTTCTTC.

The chain has TRBV2 and TRBJ1-5; no firm D call. CDR3 length equals 15 residues. With 6 bases removed from V and 1 base from J, the gap between germline ends came to 13 bases. Germline V gives CDR1 SNHLY, CDR2 FYNNEI. The CDR3 DNA sequence: TGTGCCAGCAGCTCGGACGGGAGGAGCAATCAGCCCCAGCATTTT. It codes for CASSSDGRSNQPQHF.

The V and J genes are TRBV5-4 and TRBJ2-3, with no clear D. Germline V gene lookup returns CDR1 SGHNT and CDR2 YYREEE (reference sequence). V lost 2 bases, J lost 3 bases, and 4 bases lay in between. CDR3 length equals 12 residues. The CDR3 loop is CASSFRTDTQYF. The CDR3, as DNA: TGTGCCAGCAGCTTTAGAACAGATACGCAGTATTTT.

The CDR3, as DNA: TGTGCCAGCAGTTACTGGCTAGGCGGGGGGGACTACGAGCAGTACTTC. Amino acids: CASSYWLGGGDYEQYF. V gene TRBV6-5 combines with J gene TRBJ2-7; TRBD2 matches 9 bases. Trimming at V came to 1 base and at J to 3 bases, leaving 7 bases not matched to a gene. Germline V gene sequence: CDR1 MNHEY, CDR2 SVGAGI. CDR3 length equals 16 residues.

The J gene is TRBJ2-7, the V gene TRBV11-3, with TRBD2 identical over 11 bases. This CDR3 has 16 amino acids. Looked up from germline, CDR1 is SGHNT and CDR2 is YENEEA. Germline trimming cut 0 bases from V and 5 bases from J; bases unmatched to any gene: 6. CDR3 region: CASSLEPPSGRHEQYF. As DNA, the CDR3 is TGTGCCAGCAGCTTAGAGCCGCCTAGCGGGAGGCACGAGCAGTACTTC.

V gene TRBV4-2 combines with J gene TRBJ2-5; TRBD1 agrees at 11 bases. CDR1 is LGHNA, CDR2 YNFKEQ, per germline. V was pared by 0 bases and J by 5 bases, with 5 bases of the junction left unmatched. The CDR3 is 16 amino acids. DNA of the CDR3: TGTGCCAGCAGCCAAGATGGGGACAGGGGGTGGGAGACCCAGTACTTC. This gives the protein CASSQDGDRGWETQYF.

In this sample, this clone turned up once. The chain uses TRBV6-5 and TRBJ2-3; D call uncertain. Germline CDR1 reads MNHEY; CDR2 reads SVGAGI. The V end lost 0 bases, the J end lost 3 bases, and 13 bases lay between the germline ends. This CDR3 comprises 16 residues. The CDR3 DNA follows: TGTGCCAGCAGTTACTCGTCCAGCCGAAGAACAGATACGCAGTATTTT. This codes for CASSYSSSRRTDTQYF.

The chain carries TRBV4-2 and TRBJ2-2; a possible D gene is TRBD2 (6 bases). V was pared by 1 base and J by 5 bases, with 14 bases between. This CDR3 has 16 amino acids. Germline values: CDR1 LGHNA, CDR2 YNFKEQ. The CDR3 loop reads CASSQGAGTLTGELFF. CDR3 DNA: TGTGCCAGCAGCCAAGGGGCCGGGACTTTAACCGGGGAGCTGTTTTTT.

V and J are TRBV11-3 and TRBJ2-2; 8 nucleotides match TRBD2. Germline-derived CDR1 and CDR2 are SGHNT and YENEEA. The CDR3 sequence is 13 residues long. V lost 5 bases and J lost 6; bases outside the gene matches: 2. The CDR3 region has the DNA TGTGCCAGCAGCCCGGGGGGGGCCGGGGAGCTGTTTTTT. Translating gives CASSPGGAGELFF.

Of note for this clone: The sample carries other DNA sequences with the same CDR3. This chain connects TRBV5-1 to TRBJ1-2; D is uncertain. In germline, CDR1 is SGHRS, CDR2 YFSETQ. CDR3 length: 12 residues. Trimming took off 0 bases at V and 6 bases at J, with 6 bases between the two ends. The CDR3 DNA reads as TGCGCCAGCAGCTTGGGGGAGCATGGCTACACCTTC. It encodes CASSLGEHGYTF.

The V call is TRBV7-9, the J call TRBJ1-1, with 9 bases aligning to TRBD1. Germline V gene sequence: CDR1 SEHNR, CDR2 FQNEAQ (reference sequence). Trimming removed 5 bases from V and 2 bases from J; junction bases left unmatched: 12. The CDR3 length is 17 residues. CDR3 coding DNA: TGTGCCAGCAGCATCTGGACAGGGGCCGGCAGAAACACTGAAGCTTTCTTT. Its protein is CASSIWTGAGRNTEAFF.

The DNA of the CDR3 is TGTGCCAGCAGCCCCGGGGGCTCTGGAAACACCATATATTTT. Translating it yields CASSPGGSGNTIYF. This chain uses TRBV11-2 with TRBJ1-3; D might be TRBD1 (5 bases). This CDR3 has 14 residues. The V and J ends lost 5 bases and 0 bases respectively, with 8 bases between them. Germline CDR1 and CDR2: SGHAT and FQNNGV.

The table lists this clone with a count of one. The chain couples TRBV7-9 to TRBJ1-6; the D is unclear. CDR1 is SEHNR, CDR2 FQNEAQ, per germline (reference sequence). CDR3 size: 15 residues. Trimming stripped 1 base from V and 9 bases from J, with 13 bases between. CDR3 sequence (DNA): TGTGCCAGCAGCTTAGGGACTGGGGTGGGTTCACCCCTCCACTTT. It specifies CASSLGTGVGSPLHF.

This rearrangement joins TRBV28 to TRBJ1-5; D is uncertain. The V gene lost 6 bases and the J gene lost 5 bases, with 8 bases spanning the gap. This CDR3 is built from 12 residues. The germline gives CDR1 MDHEN, CDR2 SYDVKM. DNA for the CDR3: TGTGCCAGCAGCTCCCGATATCAGCCCCAGCATTTT. As protein: CASSSRYQPQHF. Variable domain in full (rest from reference TRBV28 and TRBJ1-5): DVKVTQSSRYLVKRTGEKVFLECVQDMDHENMFWYRQDPGLGLRLIYFSYDVKMKEKGDIPEGYSVSREKKERFSLILESASTNQTSMYLCASSSRYQPQHFGDGTRLSIL.

J is TRBJ2-2 and V is TRBV27; 9 bases map to TRBD2. This CDR3 comprises 14 residues. Germline loops: CDR1 MNHEY, CDR2 SMNVEV (reference sequence). Trimming took 6 bases from V and 6 from J; bases not matched to a gene: 5. The CDR3 coding sequence is TGTGCCAGCAGGACGGGACTAGCCGCCGGGGAGCTGTTTTTT. Amino acid sequence: CASRTGLAAGELFF.

This clone has only one observation. This chain joins TRBV5-5 and TRBJ1-5; D is unclear. Trimming shortened V by 0 bases and J by 0 bases, and 10 bases separated the two germline ends. Germline values: CDR1 SGHKS, CDR2 YYEKEE (reference sequence). There are 16 residues in the CDR3. Here the CDR3 reads CASSLALENSNQPQHF. Written as DNA, the CDR3 is TGTGCCAGCAGCTTGGCCTTAGAAAATAGCAATCAGCCCCAGCATTTT.

The gene calls are TRBV4-1 and TRBJ1-4, with 9 bases that match TRBD1. CDR1 is MGHRA, CDR2 YSYEKL, per germline. The V segment lost 1 base and the J segment 5 bases; nucleotides outside the gene matches: 5. CDR3 length: 16 amino acids. The CDR3 DNA is TGCGCCAGCAGCCAAGTTGGGACAGGGCCAAATGAAAAACTGTTTTTT. Residues: CASSQVGTGPNEKLFF.

This rearrangement joins TRBV10-3 to TRBJ2-3, with 12 bases identical to TRBD2. V was clipped by 3 bases and J by 5 bases; unmatched bases: 9. Per the germline V gene, CDR1 is ENHRY and CDR2 is SYGVKD. The length of the CDR3 is 17 residues. The CDR3 DNA is TGTGCCATCAGTGATCCCGGTTTACTAGCGGGAGGAGATACGCAGTATTTT. Amino acid sequence: CAISDPGLLAGGDTQYF.

J is TRBJ2-2 and V is TRBV24-1; 8 positions agree with TRBD1. The germline V gene encodes CDR1 KGHDR and CDR2 SFDVKD. The length of the CDR3 is 14 residues. Trimming took 5 bases from V and 6 from J; bases not matched to a gene: 4. In DNA, the CDR3 is TGTGCCACCAGTGTAACAGGGGGTCCCGGGGAGCTGTTTTTT. It codes for CATSVTGGPGELFF.

This clone came up once. This chain uses TRBV3-1 (or the pseudogene TRBV3-2) with TRBJ1-6; D gene ambiguous. V was pared by 0 bases and J by 0 bases, with 9 bases between. CDR1 and CDR2 from the germline V gene are LGHDT and YNNKEL (reference sequence). This CDR3 contains 17 residues. The CDR3 sequence: CASSQDRSSSYNSPLHF. The CDR3 DNA follows: TGTGCCAGCAGCCAAGATCGATCGAGCTCCTATAATTCACCCCTCCACTTT.